The 18 T cell receptor beta chains below were found in one sample sequenced in a study of CD8 T cells in Susac syndrome. RNA was extracted with the RNeasy kit, and a quantity of about 0.45 to 1 ug was reverse transcribed using random hexamers. From the immunoSEQ multiplex PCR reads, TCRdb called clonotypes with MiXCR, one entry per CDR3 protein. The sample shows around 200,000 distinct CDR3 sequences, nearly 97% of them seen only once. Sample: CD4+ T cells from PBMCs. Receptors were obtained from a human donor with Susac syndrome.

The CDR3 DNA reads as TGTGCCAGCAGTCCCCCGGCTGAGGGATCCTACGAGCAGTACTTC. Its translation is CASSPPAEGSYEQYF. This chain links TRBV28 with TRBJ2-7; a possible D gene is TRBD2 (5 bases). The ends were cut back, 5 bases at V and 1 base at J, with 15 bases in the middle. CDR1 MDHEN and CDR2 SYDVKM come from the germline V gene. The length of the CDR3 is 15 residues.

This chain uses TRBV10-3 with TRBJ1-1, with D perhaps matching TRBD1 (6 bases). The CDR3 contains 19 residues. Germline CDR1 reads ENHRY; CDR2 reads SYGVKD. V dropped 0 bases and J dropped 1 base, with 21 bases sitting between them. In nucleotides, the CDR3 is TGTGCCATCAGTGAGTCTCCGACCAGGGGTTCACGGAGGAACACTGAAGCTTTCTTT. Protein sequence: CAISESPTRGSRRNTEAFF.

V and J are TRBV6-1 and TRBJ2-1; the D is unclear. CDR1 and CDR2 (germline): MNHNS, SASEGT. V lost 0 bases to trimming and J lost 9 bases, with 15 bases between them. CDR3 length: 15 residues. The CDR3 sequence is CASSEAQTNLVEQFF. The CDR3 nucleotides are TGTGCCAGCAGTGAAGCGCAGACAAATTTAGTTGAGCAGTTCTTC.

With regard to this clonotype: A junction boundary mismatches the germline segment, possibly from a read error. V gene TRBV29-1 combines with J gene TRBJ1-1, with 9 bases aligning to TRBD1. Germline CDR1 reads SQVTM; CDR2 reads ANQGSEA. The length of the CDR3 is 14 residues. The CDR3 nucleotides read TGCAGCGTTCAAGAGGACAGGGGGAACACTGAAGCTTTCTTT. Translated, it gives CSVQEDRGNTEAFF.

The chain is built from TRBV20-1 and TRBJ2-7; D not resolved. From germline, CDR1 is DFQATT and CDR2 SNEGSKA (reference sequence). V was cut by 3 bases and J by 1 base, with 7 bases left in between. There are 12 residues in the CDR3. CDR3 sequence reads: CSASPRSYEQYF. The CDR3 DNA is TGCAGTGCTAGCCCCAGGTCCTACGAGCAGTACTTC.

This clonotype was counted once. V and J are TRBV18 and TRBJ2-7, with D tentatively TRBD1 (6 bases). CDR1 KGHSH and CDR2 LQKENI come from the germline V gene. V lost 5 bases, J lost 4 bases, and 15 bases lay in between. The CDR3 is 14 amino acids. In DNA form, the CDR3 reads TGTGCCAGCTCAGCGATCGGGGACATATACGAGCAGTACTTC. Protein sequence: CASSAIGDIYEQYF. The full variable domain, in which reference TRBV18 and TRBJ2-7 provide the parts outside the CDR3, is NAGVMQNPRHLVRRRGQEARLRCSPMKGHSHVYWYRQLPEEGLKFMVYLQKENIIDESGMPKERFSAEFPKEGPSILRIQQVVRGDSAAYFCASSAIGDIYEQYFGPGTRLTVT.

J is TRBJ1-5 and V is TRBV6-5; 8 bases are shared with TRBD1. CDR1 MNHEY and CDR2 SVGAGI come from the germline V gene. The trim removed 4 bases at V and 7 bases at J, leaving 6 bases unmatched. The CDR3 covers 14 residues. In nucleotides, the CDR3 is TGTGCCAGCAGTTCGGACAGGGTGGACCAGCCCCAGCATTTT. Translating gives CASSSDRVDQPQHF.

The V gene is TRBV11-2, the J gene TRBJ2-3; tentatively, D is TRBD2 (6 bases). V was trimmed by 1 base and J by 3 bases, leaving 14 bases between them. Germline V gene sequence: CDR1 SGHAT, CDR2 FQNNGV. CDR3 length: 16 residues. The CDR3 protein is CASSLGGGAATDTQYF. The CDR3 coding sequence is TGTGCCAGCAGCTTAGGTGGCGGGGCGGCGACAGATACGCAGTATTTT.

This clonotype was seen a few times. This sequence joins TRBV12-3 or TRBV12-4 and TRBJ2-7, with D perhaps matching TRBD1 (6 bases). Trimming pared 3 bases from V and 0 bases from J, leaving 9 bases between. The CDR3 runs 14 residues. CDR3 coding DNA: TGTGCCAGCAGTTTCCGGGACAACTCCTACGAGCAGTACTTC. Encoded protein: CASSFRDNSYEQYF.

The chain employs TRBV20-1 and TRBJ1-2; D gene ambiguous. V lost 5 bases, J lost 7 bases, and 14 bases lay in between. The CDR3 has 12 amino acids. Germline V CDR1 and CDR2: DFQATT, SNEGSKA (reference sequence). CDR3 DNA sequence: TGCAGTGCTCCCCGGCAGATGGGTGGCTACACCTTC. Translation gives CSAPRQMGGYTF.

The rearrangement links TRBV9 to TRBJ2-1; 12 bases line up with TRBD2. This CDR3 contains 19 residues. V trimming: 2 bases; J trimming: 5 bases; junction bases outside the gene matches: 14. Germline V lookup: CDR1 SGDLS, CDR2 YYNGEE. The CDR3 nucleotides are TGTGCCAGCAGCGTGGGTGTCGGGGCTAGCGGGGGGGCCCACAATGAGCAGTTCTTC. This sequence encodes CASSVGVGASGGAHNEQFF.

This chain links TRBV2 with TRBJ1-4, with a tentative D call TRBD1 (5 bases). Deletions cut 1 base from V and 7 bases from J, with 10 bases between. The germline gives CDR1 SNHLY, CDR2 FYNNEI. The CDR3 spans 14 residues. The CDR3 spells CASSEGAGSEKLFF. CDR3 in DNA: TGTGCCAGCAGTGAAGGGGCAGGGAGTGAAAAACTGTTTTTT.

The chain couples TRBV11-2 to TRBJ2-5, with D hard to call. Trimming took off 3 bases at V and 0 bases at J, with 5 bases between the two ends. Germline values: CDR1 SGHAT, CDR2 FQNNGV. CDR3 length equals 13 residues. The DNA of the CDR3 is TGTGCCAGCAGCTTCAGGTACCAAGAGACCCAGTACTTC. It is translated as CASSFRYQETQYF.

The chain joins TRBV29-1 to TRBJ1-2; perhaps TRBD1 as D (5 bases). CDR1 is SQVTM, CDR2 ANQGSEA, per germline. V lost 6 bases and J 0 bases, leaving 26 bases between the germline ends. CDR3 size: 18 residues. DNA for the CDR3: TGCAGCGTCAGAGCGCAGGGATCGGGTCTTATAGCTAACTATGGCTACACCTTC. This translates into CSVRAQGSGLIANYGYTF.

V gene TRBV7-2 combines with J gene TRBJ2-1; 9 bases map to TRBD2. The germline V gene has CDR1 SGHTA and CDR2 FQGNSA. V was clipped by 5 bases and J by 10 bases; unmatched bases: 6. The CDR3 runs to 13 residues. This chain's CDR3 is CASSAPLAGEQFF. The CDR3 nucleotides are TGTGCCAGCAGCGCCCCACTAGCGGGCGAGCAGTTCTTC.

The chain uses TRBV30 and TRBJ1-1, with a tentative D call TRBD1 (6 bases). Trimming left V 4 bases short and J 7 bases short, with 16 bases between. This CDR3 region has 13 residues. The germline V gene has CDR1 GTSNPN and CDR2 SVGIG (reference sequence). The CDR3 bases are TGTGCCTGGACTAGAGCCCGACAGGTTGAAGCTTTCTTT. Translated, it gives CAWTRARQVEAFF.

The chain carries TRBV27 and TRBJ1-6, with D hard to call. Trimming pared 5 bases from V and 7 bases from J, leaving 0 bases between. There are 10 residues in the CDR3. Per the germline V gene, CDR1 is MNHEY and CDR2 is SMNVEV (reference sequence). The CDR3 nucleotides read TGTGCCAGCAGTAATTCACCCCTCCACTTT. Protein sequence: CASSNSPLHF.

J is TRBJ2-7 and V is TRBV13; D ambiguous. The CDR3 spans 11 residues. Between the trimmed V and J ends, which lost 7 bases and 9 bases, there was a span of 13 bases. The germline CDR1 and CDR2 sequences are PRHDT and FYEKMQ (reference sequence). Written as DNA, the CDR3 is TGTGCCAGCACCCGCGGAGAGGTGCAGTACTTC. Protein product: CASTRGEVQYF.